This T cell receptor (beta chain) appears in the sequencing data of a study of blood T cell repertoires in COVID-19. Across the whole study: In each case, the material was cDNA or gDNA derived from T cells, B-cell-depleted T cells, or PBMCs.

Trimming cost V 0 bases and J 8 bases; bases outside gene matches: 11. This CDR3 has 16 residues. Germline loops: CDR1 SGHRS, CDR2 YFSETQ. Authors' analysis steps: Estimates of nucleated cell counts were drawn from the amplification of reference gene primers. Here immunoSEQ multiplex PCR was the method, and the copy in TCRdb shows in-frame clones only, minus some. The V and J calls and clone size are taken from that table; D and trimming were inferred from the DNA. The sample consists of approximately 450,000 clones, 75% to 90% of them appearing once. This TCR was sampled from a woman aged 25-40 years with acute or convalescent COVID-19. The chain uses TRBV5-1 and TRBJ2-1; TRBD1 matches at 7 bases. Sequenced input: peripheral blood. The CDR3 protein is CASSLDPGTAFDEQFF. CDR3 coding DNA: TGCGCCAGCAGCTTGGACCCCGGGACAGCCTTCGATGAGCAGTTCTTC.